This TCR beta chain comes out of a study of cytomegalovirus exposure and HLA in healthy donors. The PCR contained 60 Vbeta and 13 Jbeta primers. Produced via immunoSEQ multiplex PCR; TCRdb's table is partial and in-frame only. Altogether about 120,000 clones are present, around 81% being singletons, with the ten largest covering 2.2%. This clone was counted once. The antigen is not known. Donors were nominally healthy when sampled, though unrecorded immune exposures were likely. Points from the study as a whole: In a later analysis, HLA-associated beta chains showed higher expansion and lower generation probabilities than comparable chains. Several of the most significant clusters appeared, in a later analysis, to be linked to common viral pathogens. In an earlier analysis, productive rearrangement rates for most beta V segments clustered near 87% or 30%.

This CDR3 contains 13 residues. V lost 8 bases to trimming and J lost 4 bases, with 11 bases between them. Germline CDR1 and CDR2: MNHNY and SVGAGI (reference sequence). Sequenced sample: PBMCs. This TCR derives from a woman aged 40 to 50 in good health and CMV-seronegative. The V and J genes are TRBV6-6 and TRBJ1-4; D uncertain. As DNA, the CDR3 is TGTGCCAGCGCGAGGTACCATAATGAAAAACTGTTTTTT. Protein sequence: CASARYHNEKLFF.